This T cell receptor (beta chain) was captured in a study of T cells after yellow fever vaccination. Whole-study results and caveats: A minor fraction of clonotypes spanned both CD4 and CD8 compartments.

This clonotype occurred many times. Its cognate antigen is unknown. The CDR3 runs to 12 residues. The ends lost 7 bases at V and 4 bases at J; junction bases unmatched: 4. Germline lookup yields CDR1 SQVTM and CDR2 ANQGSEA. TCRdb passed the 5' RACE reads through MiXCR, listing each CDR3 protein once. Of about 63,000 distinct CDR3 sequences listed, 6% to 7.5% were seen once; the top ten hold 36%. The clonotype comes from a man aged 30 to 45 who received the YFV17D yellow fever vaccine. The J gene is TRBJ2-7, the V gene TRBV29-1; 10 positions agree with TRBD1. Sequences were derived from CD8+ T cells sorted from PBMCs, sampled 15 days after the yellow fever booster vaccination. The CDR3: CSAGTGVYEQYF. CDR3 coding DNA: TGCAGCGCCGGGACAGGGGTTTACGAGCAGTACTTC.